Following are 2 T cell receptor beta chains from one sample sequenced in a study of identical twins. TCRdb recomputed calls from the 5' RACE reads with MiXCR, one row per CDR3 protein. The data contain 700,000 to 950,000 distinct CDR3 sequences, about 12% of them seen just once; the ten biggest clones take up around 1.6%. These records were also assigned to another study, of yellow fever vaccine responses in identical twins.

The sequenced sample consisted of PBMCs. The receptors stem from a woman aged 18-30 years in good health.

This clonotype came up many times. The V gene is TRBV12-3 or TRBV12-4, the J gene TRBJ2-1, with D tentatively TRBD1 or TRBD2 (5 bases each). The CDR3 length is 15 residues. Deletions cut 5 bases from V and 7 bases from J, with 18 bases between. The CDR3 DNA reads TGTGCCAGCAGTCAGGGACCTGAGGGTAAGAATGAGCAGTTCTTC. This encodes CASSQGPEGKNEQFF.

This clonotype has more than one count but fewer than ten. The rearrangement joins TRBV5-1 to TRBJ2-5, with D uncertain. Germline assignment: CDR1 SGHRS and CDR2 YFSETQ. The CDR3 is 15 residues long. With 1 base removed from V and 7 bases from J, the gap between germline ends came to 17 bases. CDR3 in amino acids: CASSLYLVSSGTQYF. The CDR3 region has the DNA TGCGCCAGCAGCTTGTACCTTGTGTCGTCGGGGACCCAGTACTTC.